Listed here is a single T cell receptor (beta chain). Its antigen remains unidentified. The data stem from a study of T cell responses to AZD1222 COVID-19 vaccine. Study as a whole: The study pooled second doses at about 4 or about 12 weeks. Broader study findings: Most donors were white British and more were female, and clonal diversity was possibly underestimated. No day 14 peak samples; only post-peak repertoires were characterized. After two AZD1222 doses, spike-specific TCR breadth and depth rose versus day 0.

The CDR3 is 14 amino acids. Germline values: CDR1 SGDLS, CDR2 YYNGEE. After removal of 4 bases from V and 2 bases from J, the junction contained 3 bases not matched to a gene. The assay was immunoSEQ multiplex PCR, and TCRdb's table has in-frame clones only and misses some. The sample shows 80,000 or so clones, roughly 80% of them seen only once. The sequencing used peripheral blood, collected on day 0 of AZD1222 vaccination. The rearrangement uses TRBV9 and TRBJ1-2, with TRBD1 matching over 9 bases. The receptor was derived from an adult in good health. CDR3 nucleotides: TGTGCCAGCAGCCCAGGACAGGGGAACTATGGCTACACCTTC. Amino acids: CASSPGQGNYGYTF. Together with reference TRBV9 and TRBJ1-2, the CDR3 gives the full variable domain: DSGVTQTPKHLITATGQRVTLRCSPRSGDLSVYWYQQSLDQGLQFLIQYYNGEERAKGNILERFSAQQFPDLHSELNLSSLELGDSALYFCASSPGQGNYGYTFGSGTRLTVV.